The 22 T cell receptor beta chains below were found in one sample sequenced in a study of T cell changes during pregnancy in multiple sclerosis. TCRdb's table, derived via immunoSEQ multiplex PCR, lists solely in-frame clones and lacks some. The table records about 43,000 clones, roughly 88% of them present only once. Source: peripheral blood, taken in the second trimester of pregnancy. These receptors were taken from a female donor in good health, enrolled as a control in a pregnancy study.

V and J are TRBV19 and TRBJ2-4; TRBD1 agrees at 9 bases. Germline V lookup: CDR1 LNHDA, CDR2 SQIVND (reference sequence). V was clipped by 6 bases and J by 0 bases; unmatched bases: 6. This CDR3 comprises 16 residues. The CDR3 nucleotides read TGTGCCAGTAGGATGACGGGACAGGGAGCCAAAAACATTCAGTACTTC. Its protein is CASRMTGQGAKNIQYF.

V usage is TRBV15 and J usage is TRBJ2-7; TRBD2 matches at 12 bases. Germline assignment: CDR1 LNHNV and CDR2 YYDKDF (reference sequence). After removal of 1 base from V and 2 bases from J, the junction contained 12 bases not matched to a gene. The CDR3 totals 19 residues. CDR3 loop: CATSRVQGVLAGGAYEQYF. CDR3 sequence (DNA): TGTGCCACCAGCAGAGTACAGGGGGTGCTAGCGGGAGGGGCCTACGAGCAGTACTTC.

The gene calls are TRBV11-3 and TRBJ1-2, with 10 bases fitting TRBD1. Trimming took 5 bases from V and 8 from J; bases not matched to a gene: 14. Germline CDR1 SGHNT, CDR2 YENEEA. The CDR3 runs to 16 residues. CDR3 sequence (DNA): TGTGCCAGCAGCCCCAGGGGGGGACAGGGGAACCGCGGCTACACCTTC. Protein: CASSPRGGQGNRGYTF.

The chain couples TRBV6-5 to TRBJ1-2; 7 bases map to TRBD1. Trimming at V came to 2 bases and at J to 2 bases, leaving 2 bases not matched to a gene. This CDR3 is 14 amino acids long. Germline V gene data show CDR1 as MNHEY and CDR2 as SVGAGI. CDR3 amino acids: CASSYLTGNYGYTF. Here the CDR3 DNA reads TGTGCCAGCAGTTACCTGACAGGGAACTATGGCTACACCTTC.

CDR3 amino acids: CASSVGLAGPNEQFF. The CDR3 DNA follows: TGTGCCAGCAGCGTAGGACTAGCGGGGCCCAATGAGCAGTTCTTC. The chain uses TRBV9 and TRBJ2-1; TRBD2 matches 11 bases. The CDR3 contains 15 residues. Germline assignment: CDR1 SGDLS and CDR2 YYNGEE. Trimming cost V 0 bases and J 6 bases; bases outside gene matches: 2.

The chain carries TRBV30 and TRBJ1-1, with D perhaps TRBD1 (6 bases). CDR1 and CDR2 from the germline V gene are GTSNPN and SVGIG (reference sequence). The CDR3 totals 14 residues. V lost 7 bases and J lost 5, with 20 bases in between. Here the CDR3 reads CAYTPVQGRTEAFF. The CDR3 DNA sequence: TGTGCCTACACACCAGTACAGGGAAGGACTGAAGCTTTCTTT.

The chain is built from TRBV6-5 and TRBJ2-5; a weak D match, TRBD2 (5 bases). V dropped 3 bases and J dropped 5 bases, with 13 bases sitting between them. Germline assignment: CDR1 MNHEY and CDR2 SVGAGI. The CDR3 covers 14 residues. The CDR3 nucleotides read TGTGCCAGCAGTTATGGGCTAGCCCCTGAGACCCAGTACTTC. Residues: CASSYGLAPETQYF.

As DNA, the CDR3 is TGTGCCAGCAGCTTATTCCGGGACAACTACGAGCAGTACTTC. Protein product: CASSLFRDNYEQYF. The chain combines TRBV11-2 with TRBJ2-7; D perhaps matches TRBD1 (6 bases). Deletions cut 2 bases from V and 3 bases from J, with 11 bases between. This CDR3 has 14 amino acids. The germline V gene encodes CDR1 SGHAT and CDR2 FQNNGV.

The J gene is TRBJ2-1, the V gene TRBV5-4; tentative D call: TRBD2 (6 bases). V was cut by 0 bases and J by 2 bases, with 9 bases left in between. The CDR3 is made up of 15 amino acids. From germline, CDR1 is SGHNT and CDR2 YYREEE (reference sequence). The CDR3 here is CASSLDGRAYNEQFF. CDR3 DNA sequence: TGTGCCAGCAGCTTGGACGGGAGAGCCTACAATGAGCAGTTCTTC.

J is TRBJ1-1 and V is TRBV19; no clear D gene. V was cut by 5 bases and J by 3 bases, with 10 bases left in between. CDR1 LNHDA and CDR2 SQIVND come from the germline V gene (reference sequence). The CDR3 loop spans 13 amino acids. CDR3 DNA sequence: TGTGCCAGTAGTCGCCGGGGATACACTGAAGCTTTCTTT. As protein: CASSRRGYTEAFF.

Only a few counts were recorded for this clone. This chain joins TRBV6-5 and TRBJ1-3; D gene ambiguous. The CDR3 consists of 13 residues. Germline CDR1 and CDR2: MNHEY and SVGAGI. V was cut by 5 bases and J by 4 bases, with 9 bases left in between. The DNA of the CDR3 is TGTGCCAGCAGTACTCCGGGGGGAAACACCATATATTTT. This gives the protein CASSTPGGNTIYF.

The chain recombines TRBV5-6 with TRBJ2-1; D is possibly TRBD2 (6 bases). This CDR3 has 15 residues. Germline lookup yields CDR1 SGHDT and CDR2 YYEEEE. The V end lost 4 bases, the J end lost 3 bases, and 14 bases lay between the germline ends. CDR3: CASSHSPGVYNEQFF. CDR3 DNA: TGTGCCAGCAGCCACTCCCCGGGGGTCTACAATGAGCAGTTCTTC.

The chain links TRBV30 to TRBJ2-7, with D perhaps matching TRBD2 (6 bases). The CDR3 runs 12 residues. Trimming left V 2 bases short and J 6 bases short, with 11 bases between. Germline V gene lookup returns CDR1 GTSNPN and CDR2 SVGIG (reference sequence). The CDR3 sequence is CAWSPGSVEQYF. CDR3 bases: TGTGCCTGGAGTCCCGGGAGTGTCGAGCAGTACTTC. Full variable domain (missing parts from reference TRBV30 and TRBJ2-7): SQTIHQWPATLVQPVGSPLSLECTVEGTSNPNLYWYRQAAGRGLQLLFYSVGIGQISSEVPQNLSASRPQDRQFILSSKKLLLSDSGFYLCAWSPGSVEQYFGPGTRLTVT.

CDR3 DNA: TGTGCCTGGAGTGTTAAGGGGGATGTTAATGAGCAGTTCTTC. Amino acids: CAWSVKGDVNEQFF. The rearrangement joins TRBV30 to TRBJ2-1, with D possibly TRBD1 on 6 matching bases. With 0 bases removed from V and 7 bases from J, the gap between germline ends came to 13 bases. Germline CDR1 GTSNPN, CDR2 SVGIG (reference sequence). This CDR3 comprises 14 residues.

V is TRBV7-2 and J is TRBJ2-7; TRBD2 agrees at 13 bases. The CDR3 is made up of 15 amino acids. V dropped 5 bases and J dropped 5; count of bases not matched to a gene: 6. In germline, CDR1 is SGHTA, CDR2 FQGNSA. CDR3 in DNA: TGTGCCAGCAGCCCTACCGGGACTAGCGGGGACGAGCAGTACTTC. Its protein product is CASSPTGTSGDEQYF.

The V and J genes are TRBV6-1 and TRBJ2-5, with a weak D call TRBD2 (5 bases). The germline gives CDR1 MNHNS, CDR2 SASEGT. The CDR3 length is 13 residues. V was clipped by 9 bases and J by 2 bases, with 13 bases between them. The CDR3 nucleotides read TGTGCCAGTAAACGGGGTTTTCAAGAGACCCAGTACTTC. This codes for CASKRGFQETQYF.

The chain joins TRBV29-1 to TRBJ1-4; weak D call: TRBD1 (5 bases). V was shortened by 7 bases and J by 4 bases, with 10 bases between the two germline ends. The CDR3 runs to 12 residues. Germline V gene lookup returns CDR1 SQVTM and CDR2 ANQGSEA. This CDR3 reads CSGGLSNEKLFF. CDR3 DNA: TGCAGCGGGGGACTGAGTAATGAAAAACTGTTTTTT.

J is TRBJ2-2 and V is TRBV29-1, with D tentatively TRBD1 (7 bases). Per the germline V gene, CDR1 is SQVTM and CDR2 is ANQGSEA. CDR3 length equals 13 residues. V was trimmed by 7 bases and J by 7 bases, leaving 16 bases between them. Here the CDR3 DNA reads TGCAGCGCCCAGGGGGGTAGGGGCGGGGAGCTGTTTTTT. Translated: CSAQGGRGGELFF.

The chain joins TRBV6-5 to TRBJ2-1, with 11 bases aligning to TRBD1. The CDR3 is made up of 15 amino acids. V trimming: 2 bases; J trimming: 6 bases; junction bases outside the gene matches: 3. Per the germline V gene, CDR1 is MNHEY and CDR2 is SVGAGI. The CDR3 sequence: CASSYGQGAANEQFF. In nucleotides, the CDR3 is TGTGCCAGCAGTTACGGACAGGGGGCGGCCAATGAGCAGTTCTTC.

The chain is built from TRBV5-6 and TRBJ2-7; the match to TRBD1 covers 7 bases. The CDR3 is 12 amino acids. The germline CDR1 and CDR2 sequences are SGHDT and YYEEEE. V was pared by 2 bases and J by 6 bases, with 2 bases of the junction left unmatched. This CDR3 reads CASSFAGGEQYF. The CDR3 nucleotides are TGTGCCAGCAGCTTCGCAGGGGGCGAGCAGTACTTC.

J is TRBJ1-2 and V is TRBV7-8; a possible D gene is TRBD1 (5 bases). Germline V gives CDR1 SGHVS, CDR2 FQNEAQ. Trimming removed 1 base at V and 2 bases at J, with 11 bases between. CDR3 length: 15 residues. The CDR3 coding sequence is TGTGCCAGCAGCTTAGAGGAGACAGCCAACTATGGCTACACCTTC. It is translated as CASSLEETANYGYTF.

The chain has TRBV7-9 and TRBJ2-4, with TRBD2 identical over 8 bases. The V gene end was trimmed by 0 bases and the J gene end by 0 bases; junction bases not matched to a gene: 4. From germline, CDR1 is SEHNR and CDR2 FQNEAQ (reference sequence). This CDR3 region has 17 residues. CDR3 region: CASSLAGGRIAKNIQYF. The CDR3 DNA reads as TGTGCCAGCAGCTTAGCGGGCGGGAGGATAGCCAAAAACATTCAGTACTTC.